The TCR beta chain described here comes from a study of cytomegalovirus exposure and HLA in healthy donors. Germline CDR1 reads LNHDA; CDR2 reads SQIVND (reference sequence). The CDR3 extends over 18 amino acids. V shed 3 bases and J 4 bases; nucleotides not matched to a gene: 13. 13 Jbeta primers and 60 Vbeta primers were used for the PCR. Produced via immunoSEQ multiplex PCR; TCRdb's table is partial and in-frame only. The sample contains approximately 94,000 clones, 60% to 85% of which appear only once. The source of this sequence is a man aged 30-40 years in good health and CMV-seropositive. The rearrangement links TRBV19 to TRBJ1-5, with 9 bases identical to TRBD1. Sequenced input: PBMCs. This CDR3 reads CASSISQGTGTLNQPQHF. The CDR3 DNA reads as TGTGCCAGTAGTATTTCGCAAGGGACAGGGACCCTTAATCAGCCCCAGCATTTT.